Given below is one TCR beta chain in context. One end of the junction is discordant with germline, which a read error may explain. The source of the sample is a study of T cells in Graves' hyperthyroidism and ophthalmopathy. This CDR3 spans 15 amino acids. Regions amplified from RNA transcripts were the TCR beta CDR3 regions. Primed by the HTBI set, a first-round RT-PCR was run on the TCR CDR3. Via MiXCR, TCRdb re-called the multiplex PCR reads, giving one row per CDR3 protein. The sample contains approximately 710,000 distinct CDR3 sequences, 17% of which appear only once. The sequence came from a man aged 45 to 65 with Graves' hyperthyroidism. Source material: blood. The gene calls are TRBV12-3 or TRBV12-4 and TRBJ2-6; D is unresolved. As DNA, the CDR3 is TGTGCCAGCAGTCAAGGACCCTCTGGGGACAACGTCCTGACTTTC. As protein: CASSQGPSGDNVLTF.